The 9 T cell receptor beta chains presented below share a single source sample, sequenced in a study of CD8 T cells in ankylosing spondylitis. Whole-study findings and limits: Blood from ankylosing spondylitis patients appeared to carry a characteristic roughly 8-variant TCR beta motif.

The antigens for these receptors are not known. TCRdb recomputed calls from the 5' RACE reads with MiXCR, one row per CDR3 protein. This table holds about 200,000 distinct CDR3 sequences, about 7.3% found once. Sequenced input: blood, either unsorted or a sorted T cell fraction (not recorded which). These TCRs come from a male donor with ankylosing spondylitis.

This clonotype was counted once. The CDR3 nucleotides read TGCAGTGCCCCAGGACAGGGGGATGATTACGAGCAGTACTTC. Translating gives CSAPGQGDDYEQYF. The chain uses TRBV20-1 and TRBJ2-7; 10 bases align to TRBD1. Germline assignment: CDR1 DFQATT and CDR2 SNEGSKA (reference sequence). The J segment lost 4 bases and the V segment lost 6 bases, leaving 9 bases of the junction unmatched. CDR3 size: 14 residues.

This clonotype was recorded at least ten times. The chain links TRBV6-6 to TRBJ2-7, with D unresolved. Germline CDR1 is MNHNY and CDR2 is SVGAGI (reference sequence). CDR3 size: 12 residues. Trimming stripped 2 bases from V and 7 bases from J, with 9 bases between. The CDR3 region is CASSYHFGEQYF. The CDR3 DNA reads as TGTGCCAGCAGTTACCACTTCGGAGAGCAGTACTTC.

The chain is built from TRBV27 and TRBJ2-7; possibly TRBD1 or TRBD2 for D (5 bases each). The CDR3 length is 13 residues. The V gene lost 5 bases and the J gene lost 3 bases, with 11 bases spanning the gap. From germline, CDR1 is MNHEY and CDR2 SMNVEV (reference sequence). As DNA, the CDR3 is TGTGCCAGCAGTATTCGGGACCACTACGAGCAGTACTTC. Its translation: CASSIRDHYEQYF.

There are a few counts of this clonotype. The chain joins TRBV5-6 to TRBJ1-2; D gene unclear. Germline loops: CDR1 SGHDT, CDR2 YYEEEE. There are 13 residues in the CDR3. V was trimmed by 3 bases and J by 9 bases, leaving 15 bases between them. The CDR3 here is CASSYGPTDRYTF. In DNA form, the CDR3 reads TGTGCCAGCAGCTACGGGCCCACGGATCGCTACACCTTC.

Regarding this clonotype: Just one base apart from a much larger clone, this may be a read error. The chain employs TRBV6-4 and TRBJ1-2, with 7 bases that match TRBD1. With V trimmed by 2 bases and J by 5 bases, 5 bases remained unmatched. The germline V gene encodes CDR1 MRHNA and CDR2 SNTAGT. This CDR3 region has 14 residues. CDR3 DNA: TGTGCCAGCAGTGACGTTGGGACAGCTTATGGCTACACCTTC. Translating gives CASSDVGTAYGYTF.

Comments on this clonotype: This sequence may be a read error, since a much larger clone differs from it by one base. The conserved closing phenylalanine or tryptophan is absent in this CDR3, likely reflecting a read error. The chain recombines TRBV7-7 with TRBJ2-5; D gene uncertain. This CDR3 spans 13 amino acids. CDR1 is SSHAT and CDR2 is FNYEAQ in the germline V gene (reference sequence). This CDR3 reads CASSLRAQETQYL. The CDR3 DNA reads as TGTGCTAGCAGCTTAAGGGCCCAAGAGACCCAGTACCTC.

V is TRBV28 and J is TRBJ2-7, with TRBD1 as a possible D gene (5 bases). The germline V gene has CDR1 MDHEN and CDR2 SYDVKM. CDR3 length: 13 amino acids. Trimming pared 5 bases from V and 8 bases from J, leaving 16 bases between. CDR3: CASSVNTSGQQYF. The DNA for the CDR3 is TGTGCCAGCAGTGTAAACACCTCAGGGCAGCAGTACTTC.

As DNA, the CDR3 is TGTGCCACCAGTGATAATCTAGCGGGGATACAAGAGACCCAGTACTTC. Its protein is CATSDNLAGIQETQYF. The genes are TRBV24-1 and TRBJ2-5, with 9 bases identical to TRBD2. V lost 3 bases and J lost 2; bases outside the gene matches: 6. The CDR3 loop spans 16 amino acids. Germline lookup yields CDR1 KGHDR and CDR2 SFDVKD.

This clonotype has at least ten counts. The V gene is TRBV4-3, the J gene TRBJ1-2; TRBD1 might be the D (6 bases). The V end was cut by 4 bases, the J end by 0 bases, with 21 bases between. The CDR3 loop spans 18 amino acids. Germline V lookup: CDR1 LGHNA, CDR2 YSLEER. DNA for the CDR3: TGCGCCAGCAGCCCTTCTTTTTCCCGGGACATATCTAACTATGGCTACACCTTC. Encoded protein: CASSPSFSRDISNYGYTF.